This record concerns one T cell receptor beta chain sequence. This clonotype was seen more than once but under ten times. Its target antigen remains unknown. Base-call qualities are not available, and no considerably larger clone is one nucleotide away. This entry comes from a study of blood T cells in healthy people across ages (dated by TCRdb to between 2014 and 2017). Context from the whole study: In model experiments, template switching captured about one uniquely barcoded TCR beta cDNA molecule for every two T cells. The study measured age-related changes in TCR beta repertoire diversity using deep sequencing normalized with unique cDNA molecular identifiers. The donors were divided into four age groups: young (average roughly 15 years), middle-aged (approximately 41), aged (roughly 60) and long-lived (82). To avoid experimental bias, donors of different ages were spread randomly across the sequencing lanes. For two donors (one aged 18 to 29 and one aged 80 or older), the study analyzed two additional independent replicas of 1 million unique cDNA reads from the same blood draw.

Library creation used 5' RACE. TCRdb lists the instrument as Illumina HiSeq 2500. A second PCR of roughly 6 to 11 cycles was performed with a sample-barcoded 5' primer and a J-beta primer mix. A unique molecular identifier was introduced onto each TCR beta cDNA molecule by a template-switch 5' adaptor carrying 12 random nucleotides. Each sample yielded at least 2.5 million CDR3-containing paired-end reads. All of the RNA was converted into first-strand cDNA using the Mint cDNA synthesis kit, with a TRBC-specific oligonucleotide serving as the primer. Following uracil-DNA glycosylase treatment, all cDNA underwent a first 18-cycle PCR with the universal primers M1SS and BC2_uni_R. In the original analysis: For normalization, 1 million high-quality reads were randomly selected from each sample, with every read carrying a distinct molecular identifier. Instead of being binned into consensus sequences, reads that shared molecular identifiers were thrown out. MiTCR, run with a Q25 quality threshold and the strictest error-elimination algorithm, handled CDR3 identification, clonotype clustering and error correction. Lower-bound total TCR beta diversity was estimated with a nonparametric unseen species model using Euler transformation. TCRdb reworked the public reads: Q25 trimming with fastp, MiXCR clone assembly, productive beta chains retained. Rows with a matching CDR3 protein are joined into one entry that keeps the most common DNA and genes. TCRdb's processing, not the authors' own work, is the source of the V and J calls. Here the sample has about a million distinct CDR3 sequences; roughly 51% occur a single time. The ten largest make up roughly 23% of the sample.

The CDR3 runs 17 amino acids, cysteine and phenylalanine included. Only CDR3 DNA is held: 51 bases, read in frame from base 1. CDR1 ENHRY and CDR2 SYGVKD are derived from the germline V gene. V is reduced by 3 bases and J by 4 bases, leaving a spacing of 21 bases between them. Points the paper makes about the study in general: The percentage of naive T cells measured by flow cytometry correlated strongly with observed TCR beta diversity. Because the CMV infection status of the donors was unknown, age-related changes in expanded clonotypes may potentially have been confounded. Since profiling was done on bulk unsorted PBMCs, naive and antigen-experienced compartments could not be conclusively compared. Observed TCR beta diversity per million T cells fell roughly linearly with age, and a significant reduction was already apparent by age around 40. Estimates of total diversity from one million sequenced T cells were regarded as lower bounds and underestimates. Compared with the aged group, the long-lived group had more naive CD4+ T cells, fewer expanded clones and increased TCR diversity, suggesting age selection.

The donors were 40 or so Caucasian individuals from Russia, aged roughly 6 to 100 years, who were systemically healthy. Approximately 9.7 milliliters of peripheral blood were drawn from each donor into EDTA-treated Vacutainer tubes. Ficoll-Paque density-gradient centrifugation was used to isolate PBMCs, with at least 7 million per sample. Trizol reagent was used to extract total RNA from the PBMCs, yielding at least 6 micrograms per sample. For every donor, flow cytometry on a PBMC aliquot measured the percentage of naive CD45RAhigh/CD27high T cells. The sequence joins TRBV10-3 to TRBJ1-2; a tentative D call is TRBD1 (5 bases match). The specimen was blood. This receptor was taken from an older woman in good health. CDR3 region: CAISDPLRQGRGYGYTF. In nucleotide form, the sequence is TGTGCCATCAGTGACCCCCTGAGGCAGGGCCGGGGCTATGGCTACACCTTC.